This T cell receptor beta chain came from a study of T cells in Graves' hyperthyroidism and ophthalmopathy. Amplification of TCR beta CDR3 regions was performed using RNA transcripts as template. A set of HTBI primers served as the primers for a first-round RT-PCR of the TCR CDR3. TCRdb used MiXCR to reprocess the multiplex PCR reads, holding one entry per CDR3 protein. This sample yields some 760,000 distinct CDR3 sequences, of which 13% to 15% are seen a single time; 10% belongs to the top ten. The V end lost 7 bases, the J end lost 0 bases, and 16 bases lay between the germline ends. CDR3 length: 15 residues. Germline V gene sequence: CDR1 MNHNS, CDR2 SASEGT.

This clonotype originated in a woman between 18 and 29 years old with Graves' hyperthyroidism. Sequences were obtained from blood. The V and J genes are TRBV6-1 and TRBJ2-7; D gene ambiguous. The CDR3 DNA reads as TGTGCCAGCACGAAAACGGGCAGGAGCTCCTACGAGCAGTACTTC. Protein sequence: CASTKTGRSSYEQYF.